The T cell receptor beta chain described here comes from a study of human T cells and chemical hapten exposure. Study-wide context: The patients were mostly female; they had alopecia areata, totalis or universalis. Slight differences in pooled library volume were the main source of varying TCR yields across samples. The study, taken as a whole, reports: The number of TCRs above 1 in 1000 frequency did not change after DPC sensitization.

This clonotype was counted only a few times. Its antigen remains unidentified. The CDR3 length is 13 residues. J gave up 10 bases and V 4 bases, and 7 bases lay outside the gene matches. In the authors' methods: Samples held a median of around 92,000 TCRs, range roughly 20,000–750,000. TCRdb recomputed calls from the RACE reads with MiXCR, one row per CDR3 protein. TCRdb's processing, not the study's, gives the V and J calls here. Here the sample spans some 110,000 distinct CDR3 sequences, over 10% being singletons. Time point defined: patch test 1, 2 weeks after DPC sensitization. Treatment in this sample: therapeutic diphenylcyclopropenone sensitization with weekly scalp DPC.

Material: whole blood, obtained in connection with sensitization to the hapten diphenylcyclopropenone (DPC). The V and J genes are TRBV12-3 or TRBV12-4 and TRBJ1-1; TRBD1 matches 9 bases. This receptor was taken from a woman aged 50 to 60 with alopecia areata. Some clones in this sample may be carry-over from other donors' samples. CDR3 region: CASSSYRGHGAFF. The CDR3 DNA reads TGTGCCAGCAGTTCCTACAGGGGGCACGGAGCTTTCTTT.